One sample yielded the 8 T cell receptor beta chains listed below, sequenced in a study of T cells in Graves' hyperthyroidism and ophthalmopathy. Amplified TCR beta CDR3 regions derived from RNA transcripts. RT-PCR in the first round (using the HTBI primer set) targeted the TCR CDR3. TCRdb re-called the multiplex PCR reads through MiXCR, storing one row per CDR3 protein. Of a few hundred thousand distinct CDR3 sequences listed, 40% to 50% were seen once; the top ten hold around 44%. The sequencing sample was made of peripheral blood or thyroid tissue (not recorded which). These receptors came from an adult woman with Graves' disease, either hyperthyroidism or ophthalmopathy (not recorded which).

This clonotype was detected ten times or more. The J gene is TRBJ2-2, the V gene TRBV7-3, with no clear D. V was pared by 5 bases and J by 5 bases, with 15 bases between. The germline CDR1 and CDR2 sequences are SGHTA and FQGTGA. CDR3 length equals 15 residues. The CDR3: CASSPTVVRTGELFF. For the CDR3, the DNA is TGTGCCAGCAGCCCGACGGTCGTTCGGACCGGGGAGCTGTTTTTT.

The J gene is TRBJ1-5, the V gene TRBV7-4; no reliable D call. The length of the CDR3 is 13 residues. CDR1 SGHVT and CDR2 SQSDAQ come from the germline V gene. Trimming cost V 0 bases and J 7 bases, with 7 bases left between them. The chain's CDR3 is CASSLAPRQPQHF. CDR3 DNA sequence: TGTGCCAGCAGCTTAGCGCCAAGACAGCCCCAGCATTTT.

This clonotype showed up many times. The chain joins TRBV5-1 to TRBJ1-1; the D is unclear. The CDR3 length is 13 residues. V dropped 1 base and J dropped 7 bases, with 11 bases sitting between them. Germline V gene sequence: CDR1 SGHRS, CDR2 YFSETQ. The CDR3 DNA sequence: TGCGCCAGCAGCTTGAGGGCAGGCGATGAAGCTTTCTTT. The encoded protein is CASSLRAGDEAFF.

This clonotype was counted once. V and J are TRBV7-2 and TRBJ1-2, with 9 bases fitting TRBD1. CDR1 SGHTA and CDR2 FQGNSA come from the germline V gene. Losses at the gene ends were 0 bases for V and 6 bases for J; bases not matched to a gene: 5. This CDR3 contains 15 residues. In DNA, the CDR3 is TGTGCCAGCAGCTTAGCGCGGGGGACAGGGCATGGCTACACCTTC. Residues: CASSLARGTGHGYTF.

V and J are TRBV29-1 and TRBJ2-6; the match to TRBD1 covers 7 bases. Losses at the gene ends were 6 bases for V and 0 bases for J; bases not matched to a gene: 5. The CDR3 runs to 15 residues. Germline-derived CDR1 and CDR2 are SQVTM and ANQGSEA. This chain's CDR3 is CSVRTGGSGANVLTF. CDR3 nucleotides: TGCAGCGTAAGGACAGGTGGCTCTGGGGCCAACGTCCTGACTTTC.

V and J are TRBV7-8 and TRBJ1-6; 9 bases map to TRBD1. The CDR3 covers 15 residues. Per the germline V gene, CDR1 is SGHVS and CDR2 is FQNEAQ. Losses at the gene ends were 8 bases for V and 7 bases for J; bases not matched to a gene: 9. DNA for the CDR3: TGTGCCAGCTCACCGGACAGGGGAAGGAATTCACCCCTCCACTTT. Translated, it gives CASSPDRGRNSPLHF.

This clonotype was counted at least ten times. J is TRBJ1-6 and V is TRBV7-2; D not certain. V lost 3 bases to trimming and J lost 7 bases, with 19 bases between them. CDR1 SGHTA and CDR2 FQGNSA come from the germline V gene. The CDR3 has 17 amino acids. The CDR3 is CASSLSRRRVQNSPLHF. For the CDR3, the DNA is TGTGCCAGCAGCTTGTCAAGGCGACGAGTCCAGAATTCACCCCTCCACTTT.

This clonotype turned up a few times. This chain connects TRBV5-6 to TRBJ2-2, with 13 bases lining up with TRBD2. Per germline, CDR1 SGHDT and CDR2 YYEEEE. Losses at the gene ends were 5 bases for V and 5 bases for J; bases not matched to a gene: 6. The CDR3 covers 16 residues. CDR3 residues: CASSLWGLAGTGELFF. CDR3 DNA sequence: TGTGCCAGCAGTTTGTGGGGACTAGCGGGGACCGGGGAGCTGTTTTTT.